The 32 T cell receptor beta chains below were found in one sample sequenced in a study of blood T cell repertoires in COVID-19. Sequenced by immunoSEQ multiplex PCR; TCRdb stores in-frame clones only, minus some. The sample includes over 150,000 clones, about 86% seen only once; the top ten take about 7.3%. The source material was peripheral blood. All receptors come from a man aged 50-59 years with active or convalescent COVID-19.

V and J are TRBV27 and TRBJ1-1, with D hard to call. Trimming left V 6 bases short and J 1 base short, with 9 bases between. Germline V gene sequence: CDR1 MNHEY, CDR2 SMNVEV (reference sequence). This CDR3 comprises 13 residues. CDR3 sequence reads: CASSPNSNTEAFF. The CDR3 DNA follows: TGTGCCAGCAGCCCTAACTCGAACACTGAAGCTTTCTTT.

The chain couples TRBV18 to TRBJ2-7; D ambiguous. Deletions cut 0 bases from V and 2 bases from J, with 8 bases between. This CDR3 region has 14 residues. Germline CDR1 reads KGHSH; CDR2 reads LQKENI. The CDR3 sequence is CASSPPISTYEQYF. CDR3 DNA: TGTGCCAGCTCACCACCGATTTCTACCTACGAGCAGTACTTC.

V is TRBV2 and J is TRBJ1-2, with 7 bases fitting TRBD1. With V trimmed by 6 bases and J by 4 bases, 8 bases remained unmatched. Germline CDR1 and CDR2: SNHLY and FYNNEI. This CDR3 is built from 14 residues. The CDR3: CASSPGGSRYGYTF. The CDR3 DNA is TGTGCCAGCAGCCCAGGGGGTTCTCGCTATGGCTACACCTTC.

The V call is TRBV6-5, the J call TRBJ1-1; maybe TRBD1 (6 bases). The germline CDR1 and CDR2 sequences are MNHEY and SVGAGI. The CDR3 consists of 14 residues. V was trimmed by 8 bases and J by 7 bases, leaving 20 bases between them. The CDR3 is CASGPPGGAFEAFF. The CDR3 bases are TGTGCCAGCGGCCCGCCGGGGGGCGCGTTTGAAGCTTTCTTT.

The CDR3 nucleotides are TGTGCCAGCAGTTCGCCGGCAGGGGCTAAGGACACTGAAGCTTTCTTT. Protein sequence: CASSSPAGAKDTEAFF. The chain uses TRBV28 and TRBJ1-1; D is possibly TRBD1 (6 bases). Germline CDR1 and CDR2: MDHEN and SYDVKM. The ends were cut back, 4 bases at V and 3 bases at J, with 18 bases in the middle. CDR3 length: 16 amino acids.

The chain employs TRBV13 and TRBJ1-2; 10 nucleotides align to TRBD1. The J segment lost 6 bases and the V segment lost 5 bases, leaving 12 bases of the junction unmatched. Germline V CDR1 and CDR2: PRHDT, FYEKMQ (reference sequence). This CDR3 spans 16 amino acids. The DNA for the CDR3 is TGTGCCAGCAGCCCCGGCGGGGGGGGACAGGGGAATGGCTACACCTTC. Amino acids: CASSPGGGGQGNGYTF.

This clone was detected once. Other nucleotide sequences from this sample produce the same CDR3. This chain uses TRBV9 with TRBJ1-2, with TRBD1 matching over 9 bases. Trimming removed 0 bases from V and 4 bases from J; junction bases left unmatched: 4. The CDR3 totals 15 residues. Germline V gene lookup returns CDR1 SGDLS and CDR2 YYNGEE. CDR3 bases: TGTGCCAGCAGCGTAGATACAGGGGGCGGCTATGGCTACACCTTC. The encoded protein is CASSVDTGGGYGYTF.

The CDR3 nucleotides read TGTGCCAGCAGCTATTTCGGGGGCCAAGAGACCCAGTACTTC. The encoded protein is CASSYFGGQETQYF. The rearrangement uses TRBV7-8 and TRBJ2-5; D may be TRBD2 (6 bases). Trimming took off 4 bases at V and 1 base at J, with 10 bases between the two ends. This CDR3 comprises 14 residues. The V gene's germline CDR1 is SGHVS and CDR2 FQNEAQ. Complete variable domain (other parts from reference TRBV7-8 and TRBJ2-5): GAGVSQSPRYKVAKRGQDVALRCDPISGHVSLFWYQQALGQGPEFLTYFQNEAQLDKSGLPSDRFFAERPEGSVSTLKIQRTQQEDSAVYLCASSYFGGQETQYFGPGTRLLVL.

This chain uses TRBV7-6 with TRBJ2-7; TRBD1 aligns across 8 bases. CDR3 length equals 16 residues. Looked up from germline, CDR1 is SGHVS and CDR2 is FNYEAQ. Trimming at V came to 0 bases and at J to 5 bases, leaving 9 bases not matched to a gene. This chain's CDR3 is CASSLAYPQGVHEQYF. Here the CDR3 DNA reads TGTGCCAGCAGCTTAGCGTACCCACAGGGGGTACACGAGCAGTACTTC.

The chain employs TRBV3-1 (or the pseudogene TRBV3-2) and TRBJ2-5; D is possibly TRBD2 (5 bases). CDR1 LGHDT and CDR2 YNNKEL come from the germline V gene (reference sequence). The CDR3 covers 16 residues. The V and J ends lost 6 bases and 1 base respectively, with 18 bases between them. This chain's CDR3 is CASRRSPSEVQETQYF. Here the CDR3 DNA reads TGTGCCAGCAGAAGAAGTCCCTCGGAGGTCCAAGAGACCCAGTACTTC.

The CDR3 DNA follows: TGTGCCAGCAGACCTAGCGGGAGGTTGAATGAGCAGTTCTTC. This translates into CASRPSGRLNEQFF. The chain has TRBV25-1 and TRBJ2-1; 11 bases align to TRBD2. V lost 6 bases and J lost 7; bases outside the gene matches: 5. CDR1 and CDR2 from the germline V gene are MGHDK and SYGVNS. The CDR3 has 14 amino acids.

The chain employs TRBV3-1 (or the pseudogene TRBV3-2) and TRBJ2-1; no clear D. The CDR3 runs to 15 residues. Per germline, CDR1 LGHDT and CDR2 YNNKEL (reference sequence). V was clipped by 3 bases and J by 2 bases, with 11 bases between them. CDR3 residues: CASSHPTRTYNEQFF. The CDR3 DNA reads TGTGCCAGCAGCCACCCGACACGTACCTACAATGAGCAGTTCTTC.

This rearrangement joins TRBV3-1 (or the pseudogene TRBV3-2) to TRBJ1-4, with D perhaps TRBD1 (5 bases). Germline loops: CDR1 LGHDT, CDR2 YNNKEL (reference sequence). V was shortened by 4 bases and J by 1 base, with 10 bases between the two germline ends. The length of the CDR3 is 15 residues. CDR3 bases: TGTGCCAGCAGCCCATACGACAGAACTAATGAAAAACTGTTTTTT. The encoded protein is CASSPYDRTNEKLFF.

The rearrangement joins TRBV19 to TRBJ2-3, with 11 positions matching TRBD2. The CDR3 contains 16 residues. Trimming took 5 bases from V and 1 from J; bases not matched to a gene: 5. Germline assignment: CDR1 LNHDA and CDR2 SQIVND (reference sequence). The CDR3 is CASSPRTSGRTDTQYF. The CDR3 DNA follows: TGTGCCAGTAGTCCACGGACTAGCGGGCGCACAGATACGCAGTATTTT.

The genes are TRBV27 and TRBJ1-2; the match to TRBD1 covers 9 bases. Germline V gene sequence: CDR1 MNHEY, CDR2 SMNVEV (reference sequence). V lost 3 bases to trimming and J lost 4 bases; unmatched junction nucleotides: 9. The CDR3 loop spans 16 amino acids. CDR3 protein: CASSFSTGGWGYGYTF. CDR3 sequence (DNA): TGTGCCAGCAGTTTCTCTACAGGGGGCTGGGGCTATGGCTACACCTTC.

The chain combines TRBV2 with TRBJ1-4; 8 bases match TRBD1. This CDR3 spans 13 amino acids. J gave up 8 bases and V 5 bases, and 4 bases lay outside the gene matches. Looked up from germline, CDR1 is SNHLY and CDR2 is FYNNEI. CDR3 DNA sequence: TGTGCCAGCAGTAAGGACAGGGCCGAAAAACTGTTTTTT. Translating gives CASSKDRAEKLFF.

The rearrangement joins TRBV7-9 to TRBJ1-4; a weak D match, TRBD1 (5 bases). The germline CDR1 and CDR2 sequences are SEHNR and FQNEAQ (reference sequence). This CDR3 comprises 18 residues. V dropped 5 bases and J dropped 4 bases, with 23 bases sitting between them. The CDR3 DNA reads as TGTGCCAGCAGCACTACTACCTACCGGGACTCCGATAATGAAAAACTGTTTTTT. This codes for CASSTTTYRDSDNEKLFF.

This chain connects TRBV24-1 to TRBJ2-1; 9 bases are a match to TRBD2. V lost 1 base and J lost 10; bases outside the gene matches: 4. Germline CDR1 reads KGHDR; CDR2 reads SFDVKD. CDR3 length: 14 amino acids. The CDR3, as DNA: TGTGCCACCAGTGATTTTGTGCGGGAGGGCGAGCAGTTCTTC. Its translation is CATSDFVREGEQFF.

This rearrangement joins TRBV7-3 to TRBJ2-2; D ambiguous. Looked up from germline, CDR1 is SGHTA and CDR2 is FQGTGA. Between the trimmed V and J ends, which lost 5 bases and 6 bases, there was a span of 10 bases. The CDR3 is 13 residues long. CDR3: CASSPRRSGELFF. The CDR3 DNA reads TGTGCCAGCAGCCCACGGAGATCCGGGGAGCTGTTTTTT.

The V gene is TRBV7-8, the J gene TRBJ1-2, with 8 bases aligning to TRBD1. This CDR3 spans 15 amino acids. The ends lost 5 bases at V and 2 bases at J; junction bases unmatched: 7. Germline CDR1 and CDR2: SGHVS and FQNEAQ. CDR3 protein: CASSGGQGGNYGYTF. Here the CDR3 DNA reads TGTGCCAGCAGCGGAGGACAGGGTGGGAACTATGGCTACACCTTC.

CDR3 DNA: TGTGCCAGCAGCCCCAACAGGGGGCAAAACTATGGCTACACCTTC. It yields the protein CASSPNRGQNYGYTF. The rearrangement joins TRBV6-5 to TRBJ1-2; 9 nucleotides match TRBD1. V was clipped by 6 bases and J by 2 bases; unmatched bases: 7. This CDR3 spans 15 amino acids. Germline V CDR1 and CDR2: MNHEY, SVGAGI.

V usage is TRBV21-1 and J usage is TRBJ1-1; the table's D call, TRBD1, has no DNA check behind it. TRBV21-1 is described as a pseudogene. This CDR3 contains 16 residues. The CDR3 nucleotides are TGTGCCAGCAGCAAACATGGTGACAGGGAGAACACTGAAGCTTTCTTT. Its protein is CASSKHGDRENTEAFF.

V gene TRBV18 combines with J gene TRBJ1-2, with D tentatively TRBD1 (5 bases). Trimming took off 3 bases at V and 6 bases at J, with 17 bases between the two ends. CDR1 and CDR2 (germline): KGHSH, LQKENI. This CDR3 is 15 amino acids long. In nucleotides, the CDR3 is TGTGCCAGCTCACCCCCTGGCGCCTCGGACAATGGCTACACCTTC. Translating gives CASSPPGASDNGYTF.

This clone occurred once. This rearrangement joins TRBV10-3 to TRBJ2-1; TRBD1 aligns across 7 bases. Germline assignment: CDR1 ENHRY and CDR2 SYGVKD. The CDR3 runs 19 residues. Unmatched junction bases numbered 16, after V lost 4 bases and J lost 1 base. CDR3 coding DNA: TGTGCCATCAGTGGGGAACCTTGGGACAGCTTGGGGTCCTACAATGAGCAGTTCTTC. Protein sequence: CAISGEPWDSLGSYNEQFF.

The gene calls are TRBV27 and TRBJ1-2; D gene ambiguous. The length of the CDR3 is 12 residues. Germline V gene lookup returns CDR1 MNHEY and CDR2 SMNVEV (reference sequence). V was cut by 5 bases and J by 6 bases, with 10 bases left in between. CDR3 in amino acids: CASSQTGDGYTF. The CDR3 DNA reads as TGTGCCAGCAGTCAAACCGGGGATGGCTACACCTTC.

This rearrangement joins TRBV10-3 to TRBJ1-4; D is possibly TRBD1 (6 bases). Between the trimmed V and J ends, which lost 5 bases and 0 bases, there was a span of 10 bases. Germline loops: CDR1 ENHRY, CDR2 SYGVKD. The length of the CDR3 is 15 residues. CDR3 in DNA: TGTGCCATCAGTAAACAGGGAACAACTAATGAAAAACTGTTTTTT. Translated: CAISKQGTTNEKLFF.

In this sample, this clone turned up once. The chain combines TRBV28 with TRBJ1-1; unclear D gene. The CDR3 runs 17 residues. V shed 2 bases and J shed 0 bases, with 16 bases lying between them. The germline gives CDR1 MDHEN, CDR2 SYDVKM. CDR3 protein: CASSLSVGVGVNTEAFF. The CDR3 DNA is TGTGCCAGCAGTTTAAGTGTCGGGGTTGGGGTGAACACTGAAGCTTTCTTT.

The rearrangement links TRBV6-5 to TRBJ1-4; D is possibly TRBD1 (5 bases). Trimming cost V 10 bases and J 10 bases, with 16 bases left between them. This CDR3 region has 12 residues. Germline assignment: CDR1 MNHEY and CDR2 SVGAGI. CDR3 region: CATNSGAGKLFF. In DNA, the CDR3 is TGTGCCACCAACAGTGGGGCAGGAAAACTGTTTTTT.

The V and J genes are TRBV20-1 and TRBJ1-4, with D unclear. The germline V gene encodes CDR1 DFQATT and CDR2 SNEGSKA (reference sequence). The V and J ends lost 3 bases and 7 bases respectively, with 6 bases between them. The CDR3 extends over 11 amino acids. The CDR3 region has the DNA TGCAGTGCTAGGGCTAGTGAAAAACTGTTTTTT. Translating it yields CSARASEKLFF.

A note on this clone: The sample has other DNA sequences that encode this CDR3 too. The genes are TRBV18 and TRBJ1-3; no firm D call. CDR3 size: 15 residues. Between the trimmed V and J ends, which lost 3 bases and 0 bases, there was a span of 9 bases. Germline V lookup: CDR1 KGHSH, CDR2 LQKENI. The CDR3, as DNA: TGTGCCAGCTCACCGGGGAGGTCCTCTGGAAACACCATATATTTT. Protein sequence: CASSPGRSSGNTIYF.

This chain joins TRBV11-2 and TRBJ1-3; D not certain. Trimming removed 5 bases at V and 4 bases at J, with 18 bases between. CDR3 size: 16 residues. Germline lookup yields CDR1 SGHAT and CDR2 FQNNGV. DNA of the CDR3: TGTGCCAGCAGCCACGTCGGGTCATTCGGGGGAAACACCATATATTTT. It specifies CASSHVGSFGGNTIYF.

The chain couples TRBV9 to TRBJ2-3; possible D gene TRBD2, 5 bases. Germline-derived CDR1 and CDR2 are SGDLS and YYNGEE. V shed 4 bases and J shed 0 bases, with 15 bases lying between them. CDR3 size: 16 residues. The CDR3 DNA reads TGTGCCAGCAGCCCTCGGGGTTCACCGAGCACAGATACGCAGTATTTT. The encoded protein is CASSPRGSPSTDTQYF.